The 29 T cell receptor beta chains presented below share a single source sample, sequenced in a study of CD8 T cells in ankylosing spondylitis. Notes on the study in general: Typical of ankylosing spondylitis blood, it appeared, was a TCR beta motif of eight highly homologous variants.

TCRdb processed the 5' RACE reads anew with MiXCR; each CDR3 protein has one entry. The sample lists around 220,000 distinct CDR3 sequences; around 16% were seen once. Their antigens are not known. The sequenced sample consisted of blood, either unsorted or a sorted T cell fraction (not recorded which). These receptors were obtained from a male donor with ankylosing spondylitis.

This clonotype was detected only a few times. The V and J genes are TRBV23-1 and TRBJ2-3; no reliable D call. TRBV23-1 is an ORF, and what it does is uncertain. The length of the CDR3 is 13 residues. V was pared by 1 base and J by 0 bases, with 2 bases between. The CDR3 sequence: CASSQYSTDTQYF. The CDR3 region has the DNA TGCGCCAGCAGTCAATACAGCACAGATACGCAGTATTTT.

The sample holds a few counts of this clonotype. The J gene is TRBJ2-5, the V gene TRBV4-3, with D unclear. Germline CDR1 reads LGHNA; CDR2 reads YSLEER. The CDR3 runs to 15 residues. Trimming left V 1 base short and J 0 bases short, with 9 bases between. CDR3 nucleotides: TGCGCCAGCAGCCAAGTAAATGGGTACCAAGAGACCCAGTACTTC. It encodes CASSQVNGYQETQYF.

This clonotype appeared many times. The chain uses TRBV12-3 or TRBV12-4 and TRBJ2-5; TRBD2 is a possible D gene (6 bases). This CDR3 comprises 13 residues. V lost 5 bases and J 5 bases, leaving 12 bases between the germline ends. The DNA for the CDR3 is TGTGCCAGCAGTATGGACGGGGGTGAGACCCAGTACTTC. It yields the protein CASSMDGGETQYF.

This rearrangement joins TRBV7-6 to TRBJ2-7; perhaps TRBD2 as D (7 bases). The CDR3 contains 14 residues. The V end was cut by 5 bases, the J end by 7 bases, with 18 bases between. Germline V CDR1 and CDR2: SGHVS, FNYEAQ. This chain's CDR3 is CASSPSGEGGEQYF. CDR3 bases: TGTGCCAGCAGCCCTTCGGGGGAGGGGGGAGAGCAGTACTTC.

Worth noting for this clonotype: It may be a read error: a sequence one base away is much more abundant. The CDR3 nucleotides read TGTGCCAGCAGCCATACTAGCGGGGGCCCGACCCGGAATAAGCAGTTCTTC. Translation gives CASSHTSGGPTRNKQFF. The V call is TRBV5-6, the J call TRBJ2-1; 11 nucleotides match TRBD2. Looked up from germline, CDR1 is SGHDT and CDR2 is YYEEEE. V shed 4 bases, J shed 11 bases, and the junction held 17 bases outside the gene matches. The CDR3 spans 17 residues.

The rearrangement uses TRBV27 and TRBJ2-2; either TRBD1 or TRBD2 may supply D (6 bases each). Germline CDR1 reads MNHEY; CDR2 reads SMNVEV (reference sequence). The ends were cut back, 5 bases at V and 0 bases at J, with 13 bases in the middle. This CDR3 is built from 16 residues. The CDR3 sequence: CASSIPGATNTGELFF. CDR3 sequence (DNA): TGTGCCAGCAGTATTCCGGGGGCCACGAACACCGGGGAGCTGTTTTTT.

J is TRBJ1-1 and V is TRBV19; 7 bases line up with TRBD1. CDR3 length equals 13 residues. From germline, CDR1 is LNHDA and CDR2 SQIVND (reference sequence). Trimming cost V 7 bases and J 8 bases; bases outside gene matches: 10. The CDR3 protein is CASNQLTGIEAFF. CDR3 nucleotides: TGTGCCAGTAACCAACTGACAGGGATCGAAGCTTTCTTT.

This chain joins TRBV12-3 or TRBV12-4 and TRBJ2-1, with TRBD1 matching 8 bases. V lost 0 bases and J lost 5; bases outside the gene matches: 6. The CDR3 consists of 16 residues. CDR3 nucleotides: TGTGCCAGCAGTTTAGCCACAGGGGGAAAGAACAATGAGCAGTTCTTC. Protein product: CASSLATGGKNNEQFF.

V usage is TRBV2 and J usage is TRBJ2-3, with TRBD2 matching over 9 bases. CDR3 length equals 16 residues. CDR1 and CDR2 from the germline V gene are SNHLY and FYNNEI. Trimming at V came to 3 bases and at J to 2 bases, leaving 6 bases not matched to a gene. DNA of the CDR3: TGTGCCAGCAGTGAGTTAGCGGGAGTTGACACAGATACGCAGTATTTT. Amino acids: CASSELAGVDTDTQYF.

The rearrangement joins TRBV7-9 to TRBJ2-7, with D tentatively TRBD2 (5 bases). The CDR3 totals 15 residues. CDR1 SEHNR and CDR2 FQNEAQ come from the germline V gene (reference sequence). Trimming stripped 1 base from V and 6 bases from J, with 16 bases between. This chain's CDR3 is CASSLEPRGRLEQYF. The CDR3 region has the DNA TGTGCCAGCAGCTTAGAGCCTCGAGGGCGTCTCGAGCAGTACTTC. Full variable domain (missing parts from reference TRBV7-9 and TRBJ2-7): DTGVSQNPRHKITKRGQNVTFRCDPISEHNRLYWYRQTLGQGPEFLTYFQNEAQLEKSRLLSDRFSAERPKGSFSTLEIQRTEQGDSAMYLCASSLEPRGRLEQYFGPGTRLTVT.

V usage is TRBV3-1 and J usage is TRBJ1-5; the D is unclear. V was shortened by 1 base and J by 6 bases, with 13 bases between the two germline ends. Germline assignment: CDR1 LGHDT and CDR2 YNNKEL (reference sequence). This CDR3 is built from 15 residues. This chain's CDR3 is CASSQGSGSSQPQHF. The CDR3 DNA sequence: TGTGCCAGCAGCCAAGGCTCGGGGTCAAGTCAGCCCCAGCATTTT.

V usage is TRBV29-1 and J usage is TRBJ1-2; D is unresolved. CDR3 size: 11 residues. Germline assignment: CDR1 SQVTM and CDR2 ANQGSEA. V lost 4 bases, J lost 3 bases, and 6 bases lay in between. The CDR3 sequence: CSVVSDYGYTF. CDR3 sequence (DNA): TGCAGCGTTGTGTCAGACTATGGCTACACCTTC. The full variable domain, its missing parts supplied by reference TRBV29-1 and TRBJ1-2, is SAVISQKPSRDICQRGTSLTIQCQVDSQVTMMFWYRQQPGQSLTLIATANQGSEATYESGFVIDKFPISRPNLTFSTLTVSNMSPEDSSIYLCSVVSDYGYTFGSGTRLTVV.

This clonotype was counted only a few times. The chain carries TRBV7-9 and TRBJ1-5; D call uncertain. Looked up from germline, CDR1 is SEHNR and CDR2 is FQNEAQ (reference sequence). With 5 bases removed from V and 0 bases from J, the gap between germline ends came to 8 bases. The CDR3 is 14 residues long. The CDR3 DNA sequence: TGTGCCAGCAGCCCGACGGATAGCAATCAGCCCCAGCATTTT. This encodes CASSPTDSNQPQHF.

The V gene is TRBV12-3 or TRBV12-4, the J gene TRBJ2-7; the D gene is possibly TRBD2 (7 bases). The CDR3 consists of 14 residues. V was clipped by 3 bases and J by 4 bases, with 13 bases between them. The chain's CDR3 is CASSFGGAPYEQYF. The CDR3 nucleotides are TGTGCCAGCAGTTTTGGGGGGGCGCCTTACGAGCAGTACTTC.

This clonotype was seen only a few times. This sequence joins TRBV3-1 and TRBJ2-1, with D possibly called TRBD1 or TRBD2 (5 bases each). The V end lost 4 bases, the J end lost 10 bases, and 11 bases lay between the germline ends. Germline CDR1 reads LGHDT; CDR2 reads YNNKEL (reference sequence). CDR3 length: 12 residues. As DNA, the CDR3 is TGTGCCAGCAGCCTGGCCCGGGACGAGCAGTTCTTC. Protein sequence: CASSLARDEQFF.

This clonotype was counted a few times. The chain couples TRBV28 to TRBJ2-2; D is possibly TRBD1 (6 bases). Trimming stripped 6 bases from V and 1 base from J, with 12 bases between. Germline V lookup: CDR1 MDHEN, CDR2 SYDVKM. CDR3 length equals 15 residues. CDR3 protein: CASRSDRMNTGELFF. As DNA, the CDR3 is TGTGCCAGCAGATCAGACAGGATGAACACCGGGGAGCTGTTTTTT.

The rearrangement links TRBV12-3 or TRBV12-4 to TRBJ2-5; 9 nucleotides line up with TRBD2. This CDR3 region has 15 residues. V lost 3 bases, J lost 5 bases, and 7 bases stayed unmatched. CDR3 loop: CASSLASGVGETQYF. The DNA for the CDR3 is TGTGCCAGCAGTTTGGCTAGCGGGGTGGGGGAGACCCAGTACTTC.

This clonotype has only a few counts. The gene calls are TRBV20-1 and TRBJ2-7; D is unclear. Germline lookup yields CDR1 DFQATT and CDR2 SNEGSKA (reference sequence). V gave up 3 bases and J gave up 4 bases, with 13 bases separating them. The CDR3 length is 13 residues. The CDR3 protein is CSASAPSSYEQYF. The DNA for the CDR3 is TGCAGTGCTAGTGCGCCTAGTTCATACGAGCAGTACTTC.

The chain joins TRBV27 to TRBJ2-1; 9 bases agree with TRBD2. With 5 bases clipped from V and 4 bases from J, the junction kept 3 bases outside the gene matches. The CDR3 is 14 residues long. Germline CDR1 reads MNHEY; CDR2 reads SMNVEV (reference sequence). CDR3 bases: TGTGCCAGCAGTAACCTAGCGGGATACAATGAGCAGTTCTTC. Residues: CASSNLAGYNEQFF.

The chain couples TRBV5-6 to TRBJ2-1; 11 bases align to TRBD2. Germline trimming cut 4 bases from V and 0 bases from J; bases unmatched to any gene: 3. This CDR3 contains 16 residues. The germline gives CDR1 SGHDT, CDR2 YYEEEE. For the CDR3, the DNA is TGTGCCAGCAGCACCGGGACTAGCGGCTCCTACAATGAGCAGTTCTTC. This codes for CASSTGTSGSYNEQFF.

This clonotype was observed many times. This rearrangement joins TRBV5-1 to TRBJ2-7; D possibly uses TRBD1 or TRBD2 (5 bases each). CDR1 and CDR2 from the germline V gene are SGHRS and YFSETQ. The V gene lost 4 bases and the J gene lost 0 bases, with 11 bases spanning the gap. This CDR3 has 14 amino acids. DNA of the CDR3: TGCGCCAGCAGCGGGGGACCGAACTCCTACGAGCAGTACTTC. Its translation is CASSGGPNSYEQYF.

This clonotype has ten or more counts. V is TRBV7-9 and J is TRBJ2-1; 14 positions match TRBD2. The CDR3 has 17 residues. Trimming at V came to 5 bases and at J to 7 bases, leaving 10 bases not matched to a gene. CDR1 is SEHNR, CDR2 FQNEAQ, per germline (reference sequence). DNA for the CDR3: TGTGCCAGCAGCGGGACTAGCGGGAGAACTCCTCGTAATGAGCAGTTCTTC. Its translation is CASSGTSGRTPRNEQFF.

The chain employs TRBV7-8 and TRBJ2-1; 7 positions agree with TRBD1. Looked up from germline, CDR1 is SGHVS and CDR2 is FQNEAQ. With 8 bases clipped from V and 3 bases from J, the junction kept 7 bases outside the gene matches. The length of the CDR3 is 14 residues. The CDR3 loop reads CASGVDRDYNEQFF. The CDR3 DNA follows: TGTGCCAGCGGGGTAGACAGGGACTACAATGAGCAGTTCTTC.

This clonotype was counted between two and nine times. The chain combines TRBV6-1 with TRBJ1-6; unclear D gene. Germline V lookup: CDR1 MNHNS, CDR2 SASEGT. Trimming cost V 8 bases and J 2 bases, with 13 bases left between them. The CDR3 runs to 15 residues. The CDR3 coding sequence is TGTGCCAGCGCCCCGGAGATCCCCTATAATTCACCCCTCCACTTT. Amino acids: CASAPEIPYNSPLHF.

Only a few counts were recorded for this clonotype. CDR3 residues: CSVHRDGEVFF. The CDR3 coding sequence is TGCAGCGTACACCGGGACGGGGAGGTGTTTTTT. The chain joins TRBV29-1 to TRBJ1-4, with TRBD1 as a possible D gene (5 bases). The germline V gene has CDR1 SQVTM and CDR2 ANQGSEA. The CDR3 extends over 11 amino acids. The germline V and J ends were trimmed by 6 bases and 15 bases, with 17 bases remaining between them.

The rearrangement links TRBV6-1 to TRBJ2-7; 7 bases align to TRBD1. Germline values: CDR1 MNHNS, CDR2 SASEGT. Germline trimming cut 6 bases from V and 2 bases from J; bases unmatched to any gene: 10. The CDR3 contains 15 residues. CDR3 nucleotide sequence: TGTGCCAGCAGGGAACCCGGGACAGAGGCCTACGAGCAGTACTTC. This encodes CASREPGTEAYEQYF.

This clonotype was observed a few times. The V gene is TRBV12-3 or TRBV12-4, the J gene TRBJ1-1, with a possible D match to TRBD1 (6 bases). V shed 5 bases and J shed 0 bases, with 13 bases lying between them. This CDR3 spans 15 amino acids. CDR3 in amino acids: CASSGNRAMNTEAFF. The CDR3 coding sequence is TGTGCCAGCAGTGGAAACAGGGCTATGAACACTGAAGCTTTCTTT.

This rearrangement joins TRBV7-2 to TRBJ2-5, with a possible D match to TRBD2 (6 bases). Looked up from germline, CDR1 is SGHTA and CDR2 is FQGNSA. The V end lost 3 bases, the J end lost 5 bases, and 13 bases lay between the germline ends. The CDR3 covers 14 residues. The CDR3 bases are TGTGCCAGCAGCTTTGGGGGGACTTTTGAGACCCAGTACTTC. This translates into CASSFGGTFETQYF.

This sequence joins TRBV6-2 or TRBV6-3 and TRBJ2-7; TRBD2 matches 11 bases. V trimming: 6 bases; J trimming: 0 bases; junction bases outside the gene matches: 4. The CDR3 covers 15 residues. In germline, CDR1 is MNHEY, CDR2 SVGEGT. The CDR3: CASSFLAGGSYEQYF. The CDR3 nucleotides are TGTGCCAGCAGCTTCCTAGCGGGAGGCTCCTACGAGCAGTACTTC.